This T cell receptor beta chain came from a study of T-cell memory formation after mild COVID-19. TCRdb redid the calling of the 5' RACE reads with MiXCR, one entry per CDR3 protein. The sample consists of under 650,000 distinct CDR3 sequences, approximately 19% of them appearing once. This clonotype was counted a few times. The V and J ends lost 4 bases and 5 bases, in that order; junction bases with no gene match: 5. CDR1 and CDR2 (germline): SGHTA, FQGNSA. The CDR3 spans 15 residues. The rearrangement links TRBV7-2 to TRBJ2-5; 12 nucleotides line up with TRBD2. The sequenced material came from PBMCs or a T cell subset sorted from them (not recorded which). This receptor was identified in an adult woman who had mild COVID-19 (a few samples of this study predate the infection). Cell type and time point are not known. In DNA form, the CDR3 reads TGTGCCAGCAGCTCTTCTAGCGGGAGGGCGGAGACCCAGTACTTC. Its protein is CASSSSSGRAETQYF.